This T cell receptor (beta chain) was identified during a study of CD8 T cells in ankylosing spondylitis. Study-wide results and caveats: Matched synovial fluid from ankylosing spondylitis patients was reported to be enriched for disease-linked clones.

The length of the CDR3 is 13 residues. V lost 2 bases and J 6 bases, leaving 8 bases between the germline ends. Germline V gene data show CDR1 as SGHVS and CDR2 as FQNEAQ. TCRdb re-derived calls from the 5' RACE reads in MiXCR, one entry per CDR3 protein. The top ten hold around 4.8% of the sample, which has about 210,000 distinct CDR3 sequences, 8.2% seen once. This clonotype was detected ten times or more. What it binds is not known. The receptor was isolated from a female donor with ankylosing spondylitis or in good health (not recorded which). The chain combines TRBV7-8 with TRBJ2-1, with D perhaps matching TRBD2 (6 bases). Source material: blood, either unsorted or a sorted T cell fraction (not recorded which). The DNA for the CDR3 is TGTGCCAGCAGCTTATTGGGGGGCAATGAGCAGTTCTTC. Its translation: CASSLLGGNEQFF.